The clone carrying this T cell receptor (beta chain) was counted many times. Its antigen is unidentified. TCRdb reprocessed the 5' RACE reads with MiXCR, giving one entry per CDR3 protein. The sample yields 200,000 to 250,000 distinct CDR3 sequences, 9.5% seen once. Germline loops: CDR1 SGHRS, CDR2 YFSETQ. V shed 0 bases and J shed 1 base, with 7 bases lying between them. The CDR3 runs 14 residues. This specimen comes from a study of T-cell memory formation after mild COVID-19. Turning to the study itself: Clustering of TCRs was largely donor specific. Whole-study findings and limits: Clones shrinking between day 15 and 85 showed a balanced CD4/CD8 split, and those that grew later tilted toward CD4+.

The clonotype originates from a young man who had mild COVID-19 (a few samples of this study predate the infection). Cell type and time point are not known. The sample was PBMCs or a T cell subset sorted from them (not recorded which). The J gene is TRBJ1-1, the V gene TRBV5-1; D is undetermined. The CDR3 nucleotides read TGCGCCAGCAGCTTGGTGGCCGGGAACACTGAAGCTTTCTTT. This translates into CASSLVAGNTEAFF.